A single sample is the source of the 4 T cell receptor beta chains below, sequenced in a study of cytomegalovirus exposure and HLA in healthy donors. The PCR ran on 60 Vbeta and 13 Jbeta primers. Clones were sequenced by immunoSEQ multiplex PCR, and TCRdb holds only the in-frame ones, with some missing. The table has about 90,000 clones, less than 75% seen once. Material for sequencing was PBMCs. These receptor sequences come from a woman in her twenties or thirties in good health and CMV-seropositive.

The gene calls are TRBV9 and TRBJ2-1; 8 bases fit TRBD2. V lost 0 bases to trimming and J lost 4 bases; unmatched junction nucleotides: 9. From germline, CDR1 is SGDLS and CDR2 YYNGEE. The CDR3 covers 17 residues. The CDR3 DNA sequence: TGTGCCAGCAGCGTAGATTTCGGGGGGGGAGCTTACAATGAGCAGTTCTTC. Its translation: CASSVDFGGGAYNEQFF.

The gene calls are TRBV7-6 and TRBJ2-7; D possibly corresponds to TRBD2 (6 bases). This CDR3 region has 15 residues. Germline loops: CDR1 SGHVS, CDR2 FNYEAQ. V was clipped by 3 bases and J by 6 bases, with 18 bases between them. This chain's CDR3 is CASSLEVGGLGEQYF. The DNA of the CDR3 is TGTGCCAGCAGCTTGGAAGTTGGGGGGTTGGGCGAGCAGTACTTC.

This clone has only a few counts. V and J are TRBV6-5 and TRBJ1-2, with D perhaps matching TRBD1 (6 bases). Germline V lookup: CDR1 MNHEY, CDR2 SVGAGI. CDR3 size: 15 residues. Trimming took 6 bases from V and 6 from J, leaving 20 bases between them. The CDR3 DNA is TGTGCCAGCAGCTACGGGGGCCGGGGTATCGATGGCTACACCTTC. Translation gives CASSYGGRGIDGYTF.

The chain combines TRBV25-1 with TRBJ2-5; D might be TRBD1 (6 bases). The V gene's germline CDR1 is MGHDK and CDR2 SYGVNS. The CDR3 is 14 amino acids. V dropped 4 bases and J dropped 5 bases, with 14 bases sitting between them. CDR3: CASSGQGGVETQYF. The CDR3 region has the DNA TGTGCCAGCAGTGGTCAAGGGGGAGTGGAGACCCAGTACTTC.